This is a list of T cell receptor beta chains from one sample in a study of tumor and adjacent non-tumor tissue in lung cancer. TCRdb reprocessed the multiplex PCR reads with MiXCR, giving one entry per CDR3 protein. This sample has about 75,000 distinct CDR3 sequences, with more than 60% found just once. The sequenced sample was lung tumor tissue. These receptors all stem from a woman aged 50 to 65 with non-small cell lung cancer. The CDR3 runs from the conserved cysteine through the conserved F or W. The D gene is left open where the match is weak. Part of the rows lack a size; the others show once, few, many or a class for expanded clones.

clone size: NA; D gene: TRBD2; J gene: TRBJ2-1; V gene: TRBV6-1; CDR3 DNA: TGTGCCAGCAGTGAACAGATGGGGGGGGGTAATGAGCAGTTTTTC; CDR3 protein: CASSEQMGGGNEQFF
clone size: NA; D gene: TRBD2; J gene: TRBJ2-7; V gene: TRBV5-6; CDR3 DNA: TGTGCCAGCAGCATCGGAGCTAGCGGGAGTTCCTACGAGCAGTACTTT; CDR3 protein: CASSIGASGSSYEQYF
clone size: many; D gene: TRBD1; J gene: TRBJ1-4; V gene: TRBV28; CDR3 DNA: TGTGCCAGCAGGACCGGACAGGGATCATATGAAAAACTGTTTTTT; CDR3 protein: CASRTGQGSYEKLFF
clone size: many; D gene: TRBD1; J gene: TRBJ1-5; V gene: TRBV6-1; CDR3 DNA: TGTGCCAGCAGTATACGCTGGGACAGTCGTCAGCCCCAGCATTTT; CDR3 protein: CASSIRWDSRQPQHF
clone size: NA; D gene: NA; J gene: TRBJ1-4; V gene: TRBV6-5; CDR3 DNA: TGTACCAGCAGACTAAACTGGCAGTGGCCTGAAAAACTGTTTTTT; CDR3 protein: CTSRLNWQWPEKLFF
clone size: NA; D gene: NA; J gene: TRBJ1-6; V gene: TRBV12-3/TRBV12-4; CDR3 DNA: TGTACCTGCAGTTTTGACCGGGGATCATCACCCCTCCACTTT; CDR3 protein: CTCSFDRGSSPLHF
clone size: NA; D gene: NA; J gene: TRBJ1-4; V gene: TRBV11-2; CDR3 DNA: TGTGCCTGCAGCTTAGCAGGGATTAATGAAAACTTGTTTTTT; CDR3 protein: CACSLAGINENLFF
clone size: NA; D gene: NA; J gene: TRBJ2-3; V gene: TRBV7-9; CDR3 DNA: TGTGCCAGCAGCTTAGATGTTGGAAGCGACACAGATACGCAGTATTTT; CDR3 protein: CASSLDVGSDTDTQYF
clone size: NA; D gene: NA; J gene: TRBJ1-2; V gene: TRBV29-1; CDR3 DNA: TGCAGCGTGGGGGACTGGCCTGGCGGGGGCTACATCTTC; CDR3 protein: CSVGDWPGGGYIF
clone size: NA; D gene: TRBD2; J gene: TRBJ2-5; V gene: TRBV4-1; CDR3 DNA: TGCGCCAGCAGCCAAGACCTCCTTCAGCGGGAACGGGAGACCCAGTACTTC; CDR3 protein: CASSQDLLQRERETQYF
clone size: NA; D gene: NA; J gene: TRBJ2-1; V gene: TRBV10-3; CDR3 DNA: TGTGTCATCAGTGACCCCGGGACAAGTTCCTACAATGAGCAGTTCTTC; CDR3 protein: CVISDPGTSSYNEQFF
clone size: NA; D gene: NA; J gene: TRBJ2-7; V gene: TRBV9; CDR3 DNA: TGTGTCAGCAGCACGGGACTTGGCAGCTCCTACGAGCAGTACTTC; CDR3 protein: CVSSTGLGSSYEQYF
clone size: once; D gene: NA; J gene: TRBJ1-1; V gene: TRBV5-6; CDR3 DNA: TGTGTCGGCAGCCTCGGACGCTTTGAGGCTTTCTTT; CDR3 protein: CVGSLGRFEAFF
clone size: NA; D gene: TRBD2; J gene: TRBJ2-5; V gene: TRBV29-1; CDR3 DNA: TGCAGCGTTCAAGATCCCCGGGAGGGCCAAGAGACCCGGTACTTC; CDR3 protein: CSVQDPREGQETRYF
clone size: NA; D gene: TRBD2; J gene: TRBJ2-3; V gene: TRBV20-1; CDR3 DNA: TGCAGTACTGGTTCTGGTTGGACTAGCGGCACCACAGATACGCAGTATTTT; CDR3 protein: CSTGSGWTSGTTDTQYF
clone size: NA; D gene: NA; J gene: TRBJ2-1; V gene: TRBV6-1; CDR3 DNA: TGTGCCAGCAATGAAACAGCGGAGAGCTCCTACAATGAGCAGTTCTTC; CDR3 protein: CASNETAESSYNEQFF
clone size: NA; D gene: TRBD2; J gene: TRBJ2-7; V gene: TRBV12-3/TRBV12-4; CDR3 DNA: TGTGCCAGCAGTTTCCACGGGGACTACGAGCGGCACTTC; CDR3 protein: CASSFHGDYERHF
clone size: NA; D gene: TRBD1; J gene: TRBJ1-2; V gene: TRBV4-2; CDR3 DNA: TGTGCCAGCAGCCAAGACCGGGGACAGGGAGACTATGGCTACATCTTC; CDR3 protein: CASSQDRGQGDYGYIF
clone size: once; D gene: TRBD1; J gene: TRBJ2-4; V gene: TRBV12-3/TRBV12-4; CDR3 DNA: TGTGCCAGCAGTTTATTGGTTAGGGGGCCACCTTCACCCTACTTC; CDR3 protein: CASSLLVRGPPSPYF
clone size: once; D gene: NA; J gene: TRBJ2-2; V gene: TRBV4-1; CDR3 DNA: TGCTCCAGCTGCTTTCAAGGGCTACCGAACACCGGGGAGCTGTTTTTT; CDR3 protein: CSSCFQGLPNTGELFF
clone size: once; D gene: NA; J gene: TRBJ2-3; V gene: TRBV11-3; CDR3 DNA: TGTGCCAGCAGCTCTCCCCCTTATTCTTCCTCTGGTGGCGGCACAGATACGCAGTATTTT; CDR3 protein: CASSSPPYSSSGGGTDTQYF
clone size: NA; D gene: NA; J gene: TRBJ2-7; V gene: TRBV12-3/TRBV12-4; CDR3 DNA: TGTATCAGCACCCAAGCCCAGAGGAAGGACTACGAGCAGTACTTC; CDR3 protein: CISTQAQRKDYEQYF
clone size: NA; D gene: NA; J gene: TRBJ2-1; V gene: TRBV4-2; CDR3 DNA: TGTACCAGCAGCCGGGTTCTGGACAACATTGAGCAGTTCTTC; CDR3 protein: CTSSRVLDNIEQFF
clone size: NA; D gene: NA; J gene: TRBJ2-1; V gene: TRBV12-3/TRBV12-4; CDR3 DNA: TGTGCCAGTAGCCCGTGGACAAAAACATGCGATGAGCAGTTCTTC; CDR3 protein: CASSPWTKTCDEQFF
clone size: medium-sized; D gene: NA; J gene: TRBJ2-5; V gene: TRBV12-3/TRBV12-4; CDR3 DNA: TGTGCCAGCAGTTTAAGAGCCGGAGAGACCCAGTACTTC; CDR3 protein: CASSLRAGETQYF
clone size: NA; D gene: NA; J gene: TRBJ2-1; V gene: TRBV29-1; CDR3 DNA: TGCAGCGTCGAGAAGCGGAAGGGAGGTGAGCAGTTCTTC; CDR3 protein: CSVEKRKGGEQFF
clone size: NA; D gene: NA; J gene: TRBJ1-5; V gene: TRBV6-1; CDR3 DNA: TGTGCCATCAGCGACTATGACTATGGCGGCAATCAGCCCCAGCATTTT; CDR3 protein: CAISDYDYGGNQPQHF
clone size: NA; D gene: TRBD1; J gene: TRBJ2-2; V gene: TRBV6-5; CDR3 DNA: TGTGCCACCAGGACCGGGACAGGGGAGGCCGGGAAGCTGTTTTTT; CDR3 protein: CATRTGTGEAGKLFF
clone size: many; D gene: NA; J gene: TRBJ2-3; V gene: TRBV6-1; CDR3 DNA: TGTGCCAGCAGTGACTTAGGGACGACTAGCACAGATACGCAGTATTTT; CDR3 protein: CASSDLGTTSTDTQYF
clone size: once; D gene: TRBD2; J gene: TRBJ2-3; V gene: TRBV4-1; CDR3 DNA: TGCGCCAGCAGCCAAGAGGTAGCGGGTAGTGGCCCAGATGTGCAGTATTTT; CDR3 protein: CASSQEVAGSGPDVQYF
clone size: many; D gene: NA; J gene: TRBJ2-2; V gene: TRBV20-1; CDR3 DNA: TGCAGTGCTAGAGATCCTGGGGGATTCACCGGGGAGCTGTTTTTT; CDR3 protein: CSARDPGGFTGELFF
clone size: NA; D gene: NA; J gene: TRBJ2-7; V gene: TRBV4-2; CDR3 DNA: TGTGCCAGCAGCCAGCCAAAAGGTGCGGAGAACTATGAGCAGTACTTC; CDR3 protein: CASSQPKGAENYEQYF
clone size: few; D gene: NA; J gene: TRBJ2-3; V gene: TRBV15; CDR3 DNA: TGTGCCACCAGCAGAGGCGGGACCCACACAGATACGCAGTATTTT; CDR3 protein: CATSRGGTHTDTQYF
clone size: NA; D gene: TRBD1; J gene: TRBJ2-3; V gene: TRBV23-1; CDR3 DNA: TGCGCCAGCAGTCGCGTTGTCATACAGGGGGCGACGGTGCCTGGTTCAGATACGCAGTATTTT; CDR3 protein: CASSRVVIQGATVPGSDTQYF
clone size: few; D gene: NA; J gene: TRBJ2-7; V gene: TRBV6-1; CDR3 DNA: TGTGCCAGCAGACAGCTCTGGTACGAGCAGTACTTC; CDR3 protein: CASRQLWYEQYF
clone size: NA; D gene: NA; J gene: TRBJ2-7; V gene: TRBV20-1; CDR3 DNA: TGCAGTACTGGGCGCTCAGTGTTCGAGCAGTACTTC; CDR3 protein: CSTGRSVFEQYF
clone size: NA; D gene: NA; J gene: TRBJ2-2; V gene: TRBV5-4; CDR3 DNA: TGTGCCGGACGGACAGGTCACATCGGGGGGCTGTTTTTT; CDR3 protein: CAGRTGHIGGLFF
clone size: NA; D gene: NA; J gene: TRBJ2-3; V gene: TRBV11-3; CDR3 DNA: TGTGCCAGCAGCTTAACCGGCATGGTTACGCAGTATTTT; CDR3 protein: CASSLTGMVTQYF
clone size: NA; D gene: NA; J gene: TRBJ1-2; V gene: TRBV20-1; CDR3 DNA: TGCAGTGCTAGAACCCCAGAACACTATGGTTACACCTTC; CDR3 protein: CSARTPEHYGYTF
clone size: NA; D gene: NA; J gene: TRBJ2-3; V gene: TRBV6-1; CDR3 DNA: TGTGCCAGCAATGAAATTCCGTGGGAGAGCGAGAGACCAAGCACAGATACGCAGTATTTT; CDR3 protein: CASNEIPWESERPSTDTQYF
clone size: NA; D gene: TRBD1; J gene: TRBJ1-1; V gene: TRBV12-3/TRBV12-4; CDR3 DNA: TGTACCAGCAGTTTGCGGGACAGGGGTGACACTGATGTTTTCTTT; CDR3 protein: CTSSLRDRGDTDVFF
clone size: many; D gene: TRBD2; J gene: TRBJ2-1; V gene: TRBV20-1; CDR3 DNA: TGCAGTGCTGGGGCGGGAGGGCCCCGTGAGCAGTTCTTC; CDR3 protein: CSAGAGGPREQFF
clone size: NA; D gene: TRBD1; J gene: TRBJ1-2; V gene: TRBV7-9; CDR3 DNA: TGTGCCAGCAGCTTGGACAGGGTAGATGGCTACACCTTC; CDR3 protein: CASSLDRVDGYTF
clone size: NA; D gene: NA; J gene: TRBJ2-2; V gene: TRBV4-1; CDR3 DNA: TGCGCCAGCAGCCAAGAGGGCCCGACAGGTCCCACCGGGGAGCTGTTT; CDR3 protein: CASSQEGPTGPTGELF
clone size: once; D gene: TRBD1; J gene: TRBJ1-1; V gene: TRBV7-9; CDR3 DNA: TGTACCAGCAGCGGGCGCCGGGACAGGGGGCGAGAAGATCCGAACACTGAAGCTTTCTTT; CDR3 protein: CTSSGRRDRGREDPNTEAFF
clone size: NA; D gene: NA; J gene: TRBJ2-1; V gene: TRBV6-1; CDR3 DNA: TGTGCCAGTAGTGATGGTAGCAGGAGAATCGGTGAGCAGTTCTTC; CDR3 protein: CASSDGSRRIGEQFF
clone size: few; D gene: NA; J gene: TRBJ2-4; V gene: TRBV20-1; CDR3 DNA: TGCAGTGCTTCAGAGCTCTCAGAAGCAGCAAGAGGGGTCATTCAGTACTTC; CDR3 protein: CSASELSEAARGVIQYF
clone size: once; D gene: NA; J gene: TRBJ2-2; V gene: TRBV12-3/TRBV12-4; CDR3 DNA: TGTGCCAGCAGCGAGCTCAGCGGAGCTCCGGGGACCGGGGAGCTGTTTTTC; CDR3 protein: CASSELSGAPGTGELFF
clone size: once; D gene: NA; J gene: TRBJ2-2; V gene: TRBV11-2; CDR3 DNA: TGTGCCAGCAATACTTTACTGGGGCGCGACGGGGAGCTGTTTTTT; CDR3 protein: CASNTLLGRDGELFF
clone size: NA; D gene: NA; J gene: TRBJ2-5; V gene: TRBV29-1; CDR3 DNA: TGCAGCCTCAGGGTGGGTTCGGAAGAGACGCAGTACTTC; CDR3 protein: CSLRVGSEETQYF
clone size: NA; D gene: NA; J gene: TRBJ2-1; V gene: TRBV6-5; CDR3 DNA: TGTGGCAGCAGTTACTCCTCTAGGGGGGTTTACAATGAGCAGTTCTTC; CDR3 protein: CGSSYSSRGVYNEQFF
clone size: NA; D gene: NA; J gene: TRBJ2-5; V gene: TRBV3-1; CDR3 DNA: TGTGCCAGCAGCCAAGATCTTGGGGCCTGGGGGACCCAGTACTTC; CDR3 protein: CASSQDLGAWGTQYF
clone size: NA; D gene: TRBD2; J gene: TRBJ2-3; V gene: TRBV11-2; CDR3 DNA: TGTGCCAGCACTCCTGTAGTTCGGGCCTGGATTAGCGGGAGGAGCACAGATACACAGTATTTT; CDR3 protein: CASTPVVRAWISGRSTDTQYF
clone size: NA; D gene: NA; J gene: TRBJ2-7; V gene: TRBV11-2; CDR3 DNA: TGTGCCAGCAGCTTAGGCTCTACGAAGCAATATTTC; CDR3 protein: CASSLGSTKQYF
clone size: NA; D gene: TRBD2; J gene: TRBJ2-3; V gene: TRBV4-2; CDR3 DNA: TGTGCCAGTAGCCAGGACGGACTAGCGGAATCGGATACGCAGTATTTT; CDR3 protein: CASSQDGLAESDTQYF